This record concerns one T cell receptor (beta chain) sequence. Looked up from germline, CDR1 is SGDLS and CDR2 is YYNGEE. The CDR3 contains 15 residues. V gave up 0 bases and J gave up 10 bases, with 19 bases separating them. This entry belongs to a study of long-term antiretroviral therapy in people with HIV. The immunoSEQ assay was v3.0, run at survey level. Clones were sequenced by immunoSEQ multiplex PCR, and TCRdb holds only the in-frame ones, with some missing. Found here are 30,000 to 40,000 clones, 83% of them singletons; the top ten hold approximately 7.9%. Participants living with HIV all received treatment in the United States. The cryopreserved samples used held 1-10 million PBMC prior to extraction of DNA.

This clonotype was obtained from a man in his late teens or twenties with HIV. The V call is TRBV9, the J call TRBJ1-1; D might be TRBD1 (5 bases). This sample comprised unsorted PBMCs, obtained 0.4 years before starting antiretroviral therapy. CDR3 amino acids: CASSVDRDQGEGAFF. DNA for the CDR3: TGTGCCAGCAGCGTAGACCGGGACCAAGGGGAGGGAGCTTTCTTT.